This record looks at one T cell receptor (beta chain) sequence and its context. The CDR3 sequence is 14 residues long. Trimming removed 5 bases from V and 0 bases from J, with 10 bases in between. Germline CDR1 reads MNHEY; CDR2 reads SMNVEV (reference sequence). Sequenced by immunoSEQ multiplex PCR; TCRdb stores in-frame clones only, minus some. The sample contains about 97,000 clones, roughly 85% of which appear only once. This entry is derived from a study of blood T cell repertoires in COVID-19. The clonotype comes from a woman in her 70s with active or convalescent COVID-19. The V gene is TRBV27, the J gene TRBJ1-2, with a possible D match to TRBD1 (6 bases). The sequenced material came from peripheral blood. The CDR3 DNA follows: TGTGCCAGCAGTCCTCGGACAGCTAACTATGGCTACACCTTC. This gives the protein CASSPRTANYGYTF.